The clone carrying this TCR beta chain occurred many times. The source of the sample is a study of T-cell reconstitution after alpha-beta-depleted transplantation in children. Construction of the TCRbeta library involved unique molecular identifiers. TCRdb recomputed calls from the PCR reads with MiXCR, one row per CDR3 protein. The sample has around 370,000 distinct CDR3 sequences, 10% seen once. This CDR3 comprises 14 residues. The V gene lost 5 bases and the J gene lost 0 bases, with 11 bases spanning the gap. Germline lookup yields CDR1 DFQATT and CDR2 SNEGSKA (reference sequence). The sequence was obtained from a human donor who donated a stem cell graft to a child with acute lymphoblastic leukemia. Specimen: PBMCs from the stem cell graft donor, collected from the stem cell graft. The chain combines TRBV20-1 with TRBJ2-1, with D perhaps TRBD2 (6 bases). CDR3 amino acids: CSASDGSSYNEQFF. DNA for the CDR3: TGCAGTGCTTCTGACGGGAGCTCCTACAATGAGCAGTTCTTC.